This TCR beta chain originates from a study of a mutant IDH1 vaccine in newly diagnosed glioma. Clones were sequenced by immunoSEQ multiplex PCR, and TCRdb holds only the in-frame ones, with some missing. The table has 85,000 to 100,000 clones, roughly 75% seen once. Notes on this clone: Its matching antigen is unknown.

The CDR3 loop spans 13 amino acids. CDR1 and CDR2 from the germline V gene are SGHDT and YYEEEE. With 2 bases removed from V and 8 bases from J, the gap between germline ends came to 13 bases. Findings of the study overall: A vaccine-induced immune response developed in 90% to 95% of the patients. Among top peripheral T cell clonotypes, changes seemed unrelated to pseudoprogression.

Stated time point: baseline, week 1 (first vaccination visit). Documented treatment: pre-vaccination baseline after standard-of-care therapy. New astrocytomas of WHO grade 3 or 4 that were IDH1-mutant and ATRX-lost were found in the donors. Source: PBMCs, taken from a glioma patient treated with radiotherapy, temozolomide or both. The clonotype was recovered from a man aged 40-50 years with glioma. V is TRBV5-6 and J is TRBJ1-2; D remains unclear. The CDR3, as DNA: TGTGCCAGCAGCTTCTCTGGGCCAAGAGGCTACACCTTC. This sequence encodes CASSFSGPRGYTF.